The subject of this entry is one T cell receptor beta chain. The data were obtained in a study of T-cell reconstitution after alpha-beta-depleted transplantation in children. Looked up from germline, CDR1 is SGHTS and CDR2 is YDEGEE. The trim removed 5 bases at V and 9 bases at J, leaving 15 bases unmatched. The CDR3 spans 16 residues. Unique molecular identifiers featured in how the TCRbeta library was prepared. TCRdb re-analysed the PCR reads in MiXCR, keeping a single row per CDR3 protein. This sample has hundreds of thousands of distinct CDR3 sequences, with 30% to 35% found just once. The chain employs TRBV5-8 and TRBJ2-1; 9 bases align to TRBD2. The material was PBMCs from the stem cell graft donor, obtained from the stem cell graft. The TCR originated in a human donor who donated a stem cell graft to a child with aplastic anemia. The CDR3 here is CASRLPGGRAWSEQFF. DNA for the CDR3: TGTGCCAGCAGACTCCCTGGCGGGAGGGCCTGGAGTGAGCAGTTCTTC.